The 7 T cell receptor beta chains reported below all come from one sample, sequenced in a study of shared T cell receptors in the human thymus. Sequenced by immunoSEQ multiplex PCR; TCRdb stores in-frame clones only, minus some. In the table there are 700,000 to 750,000 clones, 80% to 90% of which are singletons. The same sample was also studied in work on human thymus T cells.

Specimen: thymocytes. These receptors all stem from a girl under two years old with a congenital heart defect.

The chain combines TRBV6-6 with TRBJ1-3; 7 bases line up with TRBD1. The CDR3 extends over 14 amino acids. The germline CDR1 and CDR2 sequences are MNHNY and SVGAGI (reference sequence). V lost 2 bases and J lost 3; bases outside the gene matches: 1. The CDR3 sequence is CASSYGTDGNTIYF. The CDR3, as DNA: TGTGCCAGCAGTTACGGGACAGATGGAAACACCATATATTTT.

The J gene is TRBJ1-4, the V gene TRBV6-5; D is unresolved. V gave up 2 bases and J gave up 7 bases, with 17 bases separating them. The CDR3 has 16 residues. Germline V gene data show CDR1 as MNHEY and CDR2 as SVGAGI. CDR3 residues: CASSYRGSPETEKLFF. CDR3 in DNA: TGTGCCAGCAGTTACAGAGGGTCCCCCGAAACTGAAAAACTGTTTTTT.

This clone was counted between two and nine times. The junction departs from the called germline gene at one end, perhaps through a read error. This chain joins TRBV7-2 and TRBJ1-2, with 8 bases matching TRBD1. CDR1 is SGHTA, CDR2 FQGNSA, per germline. CDR3 length: 17 residues. CDR3 loop: CASSLAPWDRISYGYTF. In nucleotides, the CDR3 is TGTGCCAGCAGCCTAGCCCCGTGGGACAGGATCTCCTATGGCTACACCTTC.

This clone came up once. V gene TRBV6-5 combines with J gene TRBJ2-7; tentative D call: TRBD1 (5 bases). With 4 bases removed from V and 9 bases from J, the gap between germline ends came to 25 bases. Germline values: CDR1 MNHEY, CDR2 SVGAGI. This CDR3 is built from 16 residues. This chain's CDR3 is CASSLFQGSHPNGQYF. The DNA for the CDR3 is TGTGCCAGCAGTTTATTTCAGGGCAGTCATCCTAACGGGCAGTACTTC.

This sequence joins TRBV15 and TRBJ2-3; possibly TRBD1 for D (6 bases). CDR3 length: 18 residues. CDR1 LNHNV and CDR2 YYDKDF come from the germline V gene (reference sequence). V gave up 3 bases and J gave up 0 bases, with 19 bases separating them. CDR3 nucleotide sequence: TGTGCCACCAGCAGGGGGGCGGAGCGGTGGGCTAGCACAGATACGCAGTATTTT. This encodes CATSRGAERWASTDTQYF.

The chain has TRBV28 and TRBJ1-2; 8 bases align to TRBD1. Germline CDR1 and CDR2: MDHEN and SYDVKM. The CDR3 runs to 17 residues. V gave up 3 bases and J gave up 3 bases; unmatched junction bases: 12. The CDR3 DNA sequence: TGTGCCAGCAGTTTTGGTCAGGGGGCCCCCTTAGACTATGGCTACACCTTC. It codes for CASSFGQGAPLDYGYTF.

This rearrangement joins TRBV28 to TRBJ1-2; the D is unclear. CDR1 and CDR2 (germline): MDHEN, SYDVKM. This CDR3 comprises 16 residues. Trimming stripped 3 bases from V and 0 bases from J, with 14 bases between. In DNA form, the CDR3 reads TGTGCCAGCAGTTTTGTTACAGAATCTACTAACTATGGCTACACCTTC. Translation gives CASSFVTESTNYGYTF.